The 5 T cell receptor beta chains below were found in one sample sequenced in a study of technical replicates of blood from a handful of donors. Using immunoSEQ multiplex PCR, the repertoire was profiled, and TCRdb retains in-frame clones only, with some absent. In the table there are about 75,000 clones, roughly 90% of which are singletons. Material: T cells isolated from PBMCs. These receptors were obtained from a human donor in good health.

V usage is TRBV7-6 and J usage is TRBJ1-4; D is ambiguous. Germline CDR1 and CDR2: SGHVS and FNYEAQ. The length of the CDR3 is 12 residues. Trimming took off 3 bases at V and 7 bases at J, with 6 bases between the two ends. Here the CDR3 reads CASSFLGEKLFF. In DNA form, the CDR3 reads TGTGCCAGCAGCTTTCTAGGTGAAAAACTGTTTTTT.

The J gene is TRBJ2-4, the V gene TRBV6-1; 10 positions match TRBD2. Germline-derived CDR1 and CDR2 are MNHNS and SASEGT. After removal of 1 base from V and 7 bases from J, the junction contained 7 bases not matched to a gene. The CDR3 covers 16 residues. The CDR3: CASSEVASGRGNIQYF. The DNA of the CDR3 is TGTGCCAGCAGTGAAGTAGCTAGCGGGAGAGGGAACATTCAGTACTTC.

The rearrangement uses TRBV10-1 and TRBJ1-1; D not certain. The CDR3 runs 11 residues. The V end was cut by 6 bases, the J end by 4 bases, with 6 bases between. Germline CDR1 WNHNN, CDR2 SYGVQD (reference sequence). The CDR3 is CASSPGTEAFF. The CDR3 region has the DNA TGCGCCAGCAGCCCGGGCACTGAAGCTTTCTTT.

The rearrangement links TRBV11-2 to TRBJ2-7; TRBD1 aligns across 10 bases. This CDR3 is built from 15 residues. CDR1 is SGHAT and CDR2 is FQNNGV in the germline V gene. V was pared by 1 base and J by 2 bases, with 2 bases of the junction left unmatched. The CDR3 DNA follows: TGTGCCAGCAGCTTAGGGGGGACAGGGGCCTACGAGCAGTACTTC. This gives the protein CASSLGGTGAYEQYF.

The chain couples TRBV30 to TRBJ1-1; no clear D. Trimming removed 0 bases at V and 7 bases at J, with 6 bases between. This CDR3 is 11 amino acids long. Germline CDR1 and CDR2: GTSNPN and SVGIG (reference sequence). The CDR3 nucleotides read TGTGCCTGGAGTGTAATTAGTGAAGCTTTCTTT. It is translated as CAWSVISEAFF.